The T cell receptor beta chain under discussion was sequenced for a study of low-dose radiotherapy and immunotherapy resistance in tumors. Documented time point: before trial treatment. This clonotype was recorded many times. Looked up from germline, CDR1 is MNHNY and CDR2 is SVGAGI (reference sequence). V lost 6 bases and J 7 bases, leaving 13 bases between the germline ends. The CDR3 consists of 14 residues. Alpha and beta chains were covered, as first-strand cDNA relied on TRAV- and TRBV-specific primers. A constant-region primer paired with the V-primer adapter amplified TCRs over roughly 18 PCR cycles. TCRdb redid the calling of the reads with MiXCR, one entry per CDR3 protein. Among 54,000 or so distinct CDR3 sequences listed, about 23% were seen once.

The source is a male donor with prostate cancer. The input for sequencing was PBMCs, taken before treatment. The V and J genes are TRBV6-6 and TRBJ1-6; perhaps TRBD1 as D (6 bases). CDR3 amino acids: CASRKTGRNSPLHF. In DNA, the CDR3 is TGTGCCAGCAGGAAAACAGGGAGGAATTCACCCCTCCACTTT.